This T cell receptor (beta chain) appears in the sequencing data of a study of shared clonotypes between healthy human individuals. The study, taken as a whole, reports: Generation probabilities of non-shared clonotypes were lower (relative to those shared by all four donors). Of the naive CD4 clonotypes, around 4.8% were shared across several donors. Though the depth was large, rarefaction showed that sorted-subset sequencing was incomplete.

Some clones are missing from TCRdb's copy, which holds only in-frame ones; the method was immunoSEQ multiplex PCR. The table has millions of clones, 85% to 95% seen once. Naivety among CD8 cells was defined by CD45RO negativity and positive CCR7 selection, thereby excluding terminally differentiated effector memory CD45RA+ cells. For this clone: Its antigen is not known.

Germline V CDR1 and CDR2: MNHEY, SVGAGI. This CDR3 has 15 amino acids. V was trimmed by 2 bases and J by 7 bases, leaving 17 bases between them. This rearrangement joins TRBV6-5 to TRBJ1-2; D is possibly TRBD1 (5 bases). This sequence originates from a man between 18 and 35 years old in good health. Some clones in this sample may be carry-over from other donors' samples. The sequencing sample was made of naive CD8+ T cells from PBMCs. CDR3 in amino acids: CASSYEGWGESGYTF. In DNA form, the CDR3 reads TGTGCCAGCAGTTACGAAGGCTGGGGGGAGAGTGGCTACACCTTC.